The 10 T cell receptor beta chains reported below all come from one sample, sequenced in a study of control samples from healthy donors and cancer patients. Repertoires were generated with immunoSEQ multiplex PCR, while TCRdb's copy carries only in-frame clones and drops some. The sample lists 90,000 to 100,000 clones, over 60% occurring once. The sequenced sample was blood. The receptors stem from a woman aged 30 to 39 in good health.

This clone appeared once. The chain has TRBV6-6 and TRBJ1-5; TRBD1 matches 7 bases. The length of the CDR3 is 16 residues. V dropped 5 bases and J dropped 1; count of bases not matched to a gene: 8. Germline lookup yields CDR1 MNHNY and CDR2 SVGAGI (reference sequence). DNA of the CDR3: TGTGCCAGCAGTGCCAGACAGGGCGGGAGCAATCAGCCCCAGCATTTT. It yields the protein CASSARQGGSNQPQHF.

The chain has TRBV27 and TRBJ2-3, with 7 bases aligning to TRBD2. The germline V gene has CDR1 MNHEY and CDR2 SMNVEV (reference sequence). The ends lost 3 bases at V and 4 bases at J; junction bases unmatched: 4. CDR3 length: 14 residues. CDR3 sequence: CASSLGGSPDTQYF. CDR3 bases: TGTGCCAGCAGTTTGGGGGGGTCCCCAGATACGCAGTATTTT.

This chain uses TRBV3-1 (or the pseudogene TRBV3-2) with TRBJ2-3, with a tentative D call TRBD2 (6 bases). The CDR3 runs 15 residues. Trimming cost V 4 bases and J 5 bases, with 16 bases left between them. CDR1 and CDR2 (germline): LGHDT, YNNKEL (reference sequence). Here the CDR3 DNA reads TGTGCCAGCAGCCCTAGGGCGGGGCCGGGAGATACGCAGTATTTT. This codes for CASSPRAGPGDTQYF.

The chain is built from TRBV24-1 and TRBJ1-1, with 7 bases aligning to TRBD1. Germline V gives CDR1 KGHDR, CDR2 SFDVKD. V lost 3 bases to trimming and J lost 3 bases; unmatched junction nucleotides: 6. The CDR3 is 15 amino acids. CDR3 coding DNA: TGTGCCACCAGTGATACAGACAGGGACGACACTGAAGCTTTCTTT. Translation gives CATSDTDRDDTEAFF.

This clone has a handful of counts. The chain couples TRBV12-5 to TRBJ1-5; D ambiguous. Germline V gene lookup returns CDR1 LGHNT and CDR2 FRNRAP. The CDR3 sequence is 14 residues long. V was clipped by 1 base and J by 7 bases, with 11 bases between them. The CDR3 loop is CASGLAGVSQPQHF. CDR3 DNA sequence: TGTGCTAGTGGTTTGGCAGGTGTTAGCCAGCCCCAGCATTTT.

CDR3 residues: CASWTAPNQPQHF. CDR3 DNA sequence: TGCGCCAGCTGGACGGCGCCGAATCAGCCCCAGCATTTT. V is TRBV10-1 and J is TRBJ1-5; D ambiguous. This CDR3 has 13 amino acids. V shed 8 bases and J shed 4 bases, with 12 bases lying between them. Per germline, CDR1 WNHNN and CDR2 SYGVQD (reference sequence).

The chain joins TRBV19 to TRBJ2-3, with D possibly called TRBD1 or TRBD2 (5 bases each). V lost 1 base to trimming and J lost 0 bases, with 14 bases between them. CDR3 size: 17 residues. From germline, CDR1 is LNHDA and CDR2 SQIVND (reference sequence). The CDR3 loop is CASSIGGYRGSTDTQYF. DNA of the CDR3: TGTGCCAGTAGTATAGGGGGGTACCGAGGGAGCACAGATACGCAGTATTTT.

This chain connects TRBV6-5 to TRBJ2-2; possible D gene TRBD1, 6 bases. The germline V and J ends were trimmed by 6 bases and 5 bases, with 10 bases remaining between them. Germline V lookup: CDR1 MNHEY, CDR2 SVGAGI. The CDR3 contains 13 residues. The CDR3 reads CASSVTGTGELFF. The CDR3 nucleotides are TGTGCCAGCAGCGTAACAGGGACCGGGGAGCTGTTTTTT.

The J gene is TRBJ1-1, the V gene TRBV9; no definite D call. There are 15 residues in the CDR3. V lost 0 bases and J lost 3, with 12 bases in between. Germline V gene sequence: CDR1 SGDLS, CDR2 YYNGEE. The CDR3 loop is CASSVATGRDTEAFF. CDR3 DNA sequence: TGTGCCAGCAGCGTAGCTACCGGCAGAGACACTGAAGCTTTCTTT.

Note on this clone: An end of the junction differs from the germline gene, which may be a read error. The V call is TRBV6-5, the J call TRBJ1-1; D unclear. Germline CDR1 is MNHEY and CDR2 is SVGAGI. The CDR3 sequence is 14 residues long. The chain's CDR3 is CASSDSLWETEAFF. As DNA, the CDR3 is TGTGCCAGCAGTGACTCCCTCTGGGAAACTGAAGCTTTCTTT.